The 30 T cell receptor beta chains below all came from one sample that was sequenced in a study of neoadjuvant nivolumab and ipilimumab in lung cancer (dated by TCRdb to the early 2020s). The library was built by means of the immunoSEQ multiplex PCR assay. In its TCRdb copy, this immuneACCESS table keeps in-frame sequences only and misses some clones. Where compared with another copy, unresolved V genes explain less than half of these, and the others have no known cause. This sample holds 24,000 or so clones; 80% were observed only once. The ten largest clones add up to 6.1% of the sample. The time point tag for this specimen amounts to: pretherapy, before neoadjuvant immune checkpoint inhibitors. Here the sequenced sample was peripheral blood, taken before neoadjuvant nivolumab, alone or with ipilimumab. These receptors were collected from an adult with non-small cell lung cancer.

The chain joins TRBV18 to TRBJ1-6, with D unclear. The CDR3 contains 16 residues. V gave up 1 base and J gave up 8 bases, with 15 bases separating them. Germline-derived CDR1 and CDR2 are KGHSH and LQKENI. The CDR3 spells CASSPRGSGPDSPLHF. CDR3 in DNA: TGTGCCAGCTCACCACGAGGGTCAGGCCCTGATTCACCCCTCCACTTT. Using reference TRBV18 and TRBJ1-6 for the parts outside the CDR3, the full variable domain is NAGVMQNPRHLVRRRGQEARLRCSPMKGHSHVYWYRQLPEEGLKFMVYLQKENIIDESGMPKERFSAEFPKEGPSILRIQQVVRGDSAAYFCASSPRGSGPDSPLHFGNGTRLTVT.

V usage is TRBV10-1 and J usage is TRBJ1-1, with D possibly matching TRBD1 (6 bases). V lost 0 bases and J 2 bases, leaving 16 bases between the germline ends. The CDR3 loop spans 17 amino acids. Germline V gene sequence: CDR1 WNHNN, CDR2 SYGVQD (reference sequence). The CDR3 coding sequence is TGCGCCAGCAGTGAGTCGTTCTTGACAGGTAAAAACACTGAAGCTTTCTTT. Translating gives CASSESFLTGKNTEAFF.

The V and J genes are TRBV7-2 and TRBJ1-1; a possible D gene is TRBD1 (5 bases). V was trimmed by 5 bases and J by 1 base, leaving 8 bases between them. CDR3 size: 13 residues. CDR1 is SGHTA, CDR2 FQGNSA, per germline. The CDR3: CASSQTGNTEAFF. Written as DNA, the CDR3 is TGTGCCAGCAGCCAAACAGGGAACACTGAAGCTTTCTTT.

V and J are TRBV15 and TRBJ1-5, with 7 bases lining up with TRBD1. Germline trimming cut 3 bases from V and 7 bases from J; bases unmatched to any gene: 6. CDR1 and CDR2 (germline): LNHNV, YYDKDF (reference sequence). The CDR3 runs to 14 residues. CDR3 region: CATSSRQGGQPQHF. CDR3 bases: TGTGCCACCAGCAGCAGACAGGGCGGGCAGCCCCAGCATTTT.

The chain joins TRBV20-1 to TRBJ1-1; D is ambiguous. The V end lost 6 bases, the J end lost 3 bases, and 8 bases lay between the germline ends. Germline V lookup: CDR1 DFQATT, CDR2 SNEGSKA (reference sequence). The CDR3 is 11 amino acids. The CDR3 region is CSAPVYTEAFF. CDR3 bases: TGCAGTGCGCCAGTCTACACTGAAGCTTTCTTT.

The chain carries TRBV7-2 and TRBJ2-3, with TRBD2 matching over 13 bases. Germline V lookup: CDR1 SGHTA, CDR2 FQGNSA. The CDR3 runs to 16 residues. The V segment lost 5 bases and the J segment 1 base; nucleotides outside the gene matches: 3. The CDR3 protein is CASSQGTSGGTDTQYF. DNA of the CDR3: TGTGCCAGCAGCCAAGGGACTAGCGGGGGCACAGATACGCAGTATTTT. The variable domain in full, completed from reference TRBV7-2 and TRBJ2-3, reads GAGVSQSPSNKVTEKGKDVELRCDPISGHTALYWYRQSLGQGLEFLIYFQGNSAPDKSGLPSDRFSAERTGGSVSTLTIQRTQQEDSAVYLCASSQGTSGGTDTQYFGPGTRLTVL.

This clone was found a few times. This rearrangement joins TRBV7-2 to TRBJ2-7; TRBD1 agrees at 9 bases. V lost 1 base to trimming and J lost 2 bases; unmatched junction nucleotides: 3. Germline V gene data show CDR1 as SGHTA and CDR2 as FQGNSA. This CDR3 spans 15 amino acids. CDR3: CASSLGGDRAYEQYF. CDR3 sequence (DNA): TGTGCCAGCAGCTTAGGGGGGGACAGGGCCTACGAGCAGTACTTC.

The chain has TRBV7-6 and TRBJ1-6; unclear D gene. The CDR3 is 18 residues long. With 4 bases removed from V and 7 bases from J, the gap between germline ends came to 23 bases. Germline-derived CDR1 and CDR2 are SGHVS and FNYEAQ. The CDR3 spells CASSSTTLRNSINSPLHF. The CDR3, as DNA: TGTGCCAGCAGCTCAACCACCCTTCGCAACAGCATCAATTCACCCCTCCACTTT.

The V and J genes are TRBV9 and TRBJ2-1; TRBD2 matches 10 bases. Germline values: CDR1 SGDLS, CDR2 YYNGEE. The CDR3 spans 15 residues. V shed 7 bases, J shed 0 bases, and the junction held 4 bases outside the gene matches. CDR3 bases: TGTGCCAGCGAGCGGGGGGGAAGCTCCTACAATGAGCAGTTCTTC. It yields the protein CASERGGSSYNEQFF.

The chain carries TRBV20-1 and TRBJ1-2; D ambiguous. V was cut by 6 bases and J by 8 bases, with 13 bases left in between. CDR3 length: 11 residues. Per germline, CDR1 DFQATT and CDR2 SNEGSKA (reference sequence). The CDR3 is CSAGGPNGYTF. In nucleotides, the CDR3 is TGCAGTGCCGGAGGCCCCAACGGCTACACCTTC.

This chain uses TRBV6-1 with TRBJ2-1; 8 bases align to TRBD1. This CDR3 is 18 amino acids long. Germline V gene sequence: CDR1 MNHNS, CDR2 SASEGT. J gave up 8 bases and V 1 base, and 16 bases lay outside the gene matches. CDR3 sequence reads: CASSEVRTGQGAIDEQFF. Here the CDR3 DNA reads TGTGCCAGCAGTGAAGTCAGGACCGGGCAGGGGGCTATCGATGAGCAGTTCTTC.

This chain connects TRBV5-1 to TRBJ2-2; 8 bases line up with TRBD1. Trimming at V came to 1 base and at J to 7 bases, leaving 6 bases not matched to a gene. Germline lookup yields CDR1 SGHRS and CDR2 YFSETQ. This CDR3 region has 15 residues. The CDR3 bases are TGCGCCAGCAGCTTGCAGCAGGGGGCGAGCGGGGAGCTGTTTTTT. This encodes CASSLQQGASGELFF. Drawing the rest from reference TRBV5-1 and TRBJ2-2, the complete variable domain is KAGVTQTPRYLIKTRGQQVTLSCSPISGHRSVSWYQQTPGQGLQFLFEYFSETQRNKGNFPGRFSGRQFSNSRSEMNVSTLELGDSALYLCASSLQQGASGELFFGEGSRLTVL.

This CDR3 reads CASSEDRSSYNEQFF. The DNA for the CDR3 is TGTGCCAGCAGTGAAGACAGGAGCTCCTACAATGAGCAGTTCTTC. The chain recombines TRBV6-1 with TRBJ2-1; D perhaps matches TRBD1 (5 bases). In germline, CDR1 is MNHNS, CDR2 SASEGT. V was pared by 1 base and J by 0 bases, with 7 bases between. The CDR3 length is 15 residues.

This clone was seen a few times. CDR3 nucleotide sequence: TGTGCCAGCAGCGCCAGGTACGAGCAGTACTTC. Its translation is CASSARYEQYF. The rearrangement links TRBV7-9 to TRBJ2-7; D is uncertain. The CDR3 covers 11 residues. CDR1 is SEHNR, CDR2 FQNEAQ, per germline (reference sequence). V lost 5 bases to trimming and J lost 4 bases, with 6 bases between them.

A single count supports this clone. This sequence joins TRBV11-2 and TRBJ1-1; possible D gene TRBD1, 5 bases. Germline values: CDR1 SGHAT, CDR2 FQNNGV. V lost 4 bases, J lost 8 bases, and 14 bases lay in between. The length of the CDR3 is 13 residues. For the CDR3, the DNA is TGTGCCAGCAGCTCGGGACCAGCAGACGAAGCTTTCTTT. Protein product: CASSSGPADEAFF.

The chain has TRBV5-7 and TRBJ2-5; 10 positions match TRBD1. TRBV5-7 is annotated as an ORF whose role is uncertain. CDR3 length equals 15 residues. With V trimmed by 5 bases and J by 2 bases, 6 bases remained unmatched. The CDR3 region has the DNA TGTGCCAGCAGTCTTGACAGGGGGCCGCAAGAGACCCAGTACTTC. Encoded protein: CASSLDRGPQETQYF.

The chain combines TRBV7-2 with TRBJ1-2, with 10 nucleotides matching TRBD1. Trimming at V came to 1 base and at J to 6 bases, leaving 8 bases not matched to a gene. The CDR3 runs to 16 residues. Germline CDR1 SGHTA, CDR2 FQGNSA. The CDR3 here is CASSLVVGQGEHGYTF. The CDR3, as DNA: TGTGCCAGCAGCTTAGTGGTCGGACAGGGGGAACATGGCTACACCTTC.

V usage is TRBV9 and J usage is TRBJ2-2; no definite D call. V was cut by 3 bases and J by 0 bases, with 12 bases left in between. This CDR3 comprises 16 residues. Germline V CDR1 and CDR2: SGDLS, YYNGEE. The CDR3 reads CASSAPSVANTGELFF. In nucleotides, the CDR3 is TGTGCCAGCAGCGCCCCGTCGGTGGCGAACACCGGGGAGCTGTTTTTT. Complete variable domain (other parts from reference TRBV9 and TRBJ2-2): DSGVTQTPKHLITATGQRVTLRCSPRSGDLSVYWYQQSLDQGLQFLIQYYNGEERAKGNILERFSAQQFPDLHSELNLSSLELGDSALYFCASSAPSVANTGELFFGEGSRLTVL.

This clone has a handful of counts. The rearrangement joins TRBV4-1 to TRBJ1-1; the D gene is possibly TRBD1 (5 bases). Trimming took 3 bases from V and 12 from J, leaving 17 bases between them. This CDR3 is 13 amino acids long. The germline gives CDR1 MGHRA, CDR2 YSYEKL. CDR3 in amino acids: CASSHQTTAGTFF. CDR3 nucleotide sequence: TGCGCCAGCAGCCACCAAACGACGGCAGGGACTTTCTTT.

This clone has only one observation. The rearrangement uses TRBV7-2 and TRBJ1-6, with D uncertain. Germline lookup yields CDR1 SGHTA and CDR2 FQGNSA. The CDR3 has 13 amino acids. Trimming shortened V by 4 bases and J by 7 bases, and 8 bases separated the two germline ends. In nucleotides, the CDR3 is TGTGCCAGCAGCTCAATTTCAAATTCACCCCTCCACTTT. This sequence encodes CASSSISNSPLHF.

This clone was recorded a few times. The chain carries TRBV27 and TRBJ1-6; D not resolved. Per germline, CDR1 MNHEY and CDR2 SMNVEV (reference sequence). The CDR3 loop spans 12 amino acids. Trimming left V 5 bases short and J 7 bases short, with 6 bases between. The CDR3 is CASSPRNSPLHF. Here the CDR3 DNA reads TGTGCCAGCAGTCCGAGAAATTCACCCCTCCACTTT.

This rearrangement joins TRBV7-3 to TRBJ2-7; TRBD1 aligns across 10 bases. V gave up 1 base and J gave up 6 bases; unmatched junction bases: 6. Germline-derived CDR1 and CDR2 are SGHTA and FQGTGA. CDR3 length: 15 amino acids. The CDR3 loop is CASSLIGTGVGEQYF. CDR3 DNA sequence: TGTGCCAGCAGCTTAATTGGGACAGGGGTAGGCGAGCAGTACTTC.

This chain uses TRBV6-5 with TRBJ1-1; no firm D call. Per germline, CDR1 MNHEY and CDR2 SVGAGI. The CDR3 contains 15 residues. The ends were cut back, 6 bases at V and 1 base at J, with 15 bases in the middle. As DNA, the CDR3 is TGTGCCAGCAGGAACGGACGGATACAGAACACTGAAGCTTTCTTT. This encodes CASRNGRIQNTEAFF.

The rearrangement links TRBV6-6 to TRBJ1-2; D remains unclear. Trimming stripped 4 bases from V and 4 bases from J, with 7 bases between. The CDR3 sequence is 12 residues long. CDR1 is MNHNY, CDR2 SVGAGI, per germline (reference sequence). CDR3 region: CASSSGSYGYTF. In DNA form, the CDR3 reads TGTGCCAGCAGTTCAGGCTCCTATGGCTACACCTTC.

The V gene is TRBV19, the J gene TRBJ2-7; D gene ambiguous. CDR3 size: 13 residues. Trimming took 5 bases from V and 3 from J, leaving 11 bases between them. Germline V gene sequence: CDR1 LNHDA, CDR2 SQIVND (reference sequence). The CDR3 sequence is CASSVREFYEQYF. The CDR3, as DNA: TGTGCCAGTAGTGTACGAGAGTTCTACGAGCAGTACTTC. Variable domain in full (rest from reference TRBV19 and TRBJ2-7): DGGITQSPKYLFRKEGQNVTLSCEQNLNHDAMYWYRQDPGQGLRLIYYSQIVNDFQKGDIAEGYSVSREKKESFPLTVTSAQKNPTAFYLCASSVREFYEQYFGPGTRLTVT.

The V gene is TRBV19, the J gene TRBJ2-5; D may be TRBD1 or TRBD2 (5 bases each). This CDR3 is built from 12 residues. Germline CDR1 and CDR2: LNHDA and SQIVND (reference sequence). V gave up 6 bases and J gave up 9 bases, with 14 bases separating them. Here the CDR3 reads CASSEGLEAQYF. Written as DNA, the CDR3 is TGTGCCAGTAGCGAGGGGCTTGAGGCCCAGTACTTC.

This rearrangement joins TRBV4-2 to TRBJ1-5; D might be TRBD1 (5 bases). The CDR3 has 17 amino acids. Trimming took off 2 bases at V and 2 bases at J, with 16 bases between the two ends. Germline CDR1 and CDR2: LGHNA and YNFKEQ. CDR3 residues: CASSQLTQGTGNQPQHF. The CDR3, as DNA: TGTGCCAGCAGCCAACTTACTCAGGGAACTGGCAATCAGCCCCAGCATTTT.

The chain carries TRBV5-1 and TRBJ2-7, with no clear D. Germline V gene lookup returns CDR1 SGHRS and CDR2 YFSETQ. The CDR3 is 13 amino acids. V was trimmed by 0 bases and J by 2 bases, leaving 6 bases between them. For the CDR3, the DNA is TGCGCCAGCAGCTTGGGCACAACCTACGAGCAGTACTTC. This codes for CASSLGTTYEQYF. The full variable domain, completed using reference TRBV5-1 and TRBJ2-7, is KAGVTQTPRYLIKTRGQQVTLSCSPISGHRSVSWYQQTPGQGLQFLFEYFSETQRNKGNFPGRFSGRQFSNSRSEMNVSTLELGDSALYLCASSLGTTYEQYFGPGTRLTVT.

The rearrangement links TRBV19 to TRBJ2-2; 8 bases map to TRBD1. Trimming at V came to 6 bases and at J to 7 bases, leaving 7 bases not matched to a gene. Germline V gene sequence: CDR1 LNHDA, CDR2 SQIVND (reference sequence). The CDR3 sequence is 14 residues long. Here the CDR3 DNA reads TGTGCCAGTAGGGCAGGGGGCACCGACGGGGAGCTGTTTTTT. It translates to CASRAGGTDGELFF.

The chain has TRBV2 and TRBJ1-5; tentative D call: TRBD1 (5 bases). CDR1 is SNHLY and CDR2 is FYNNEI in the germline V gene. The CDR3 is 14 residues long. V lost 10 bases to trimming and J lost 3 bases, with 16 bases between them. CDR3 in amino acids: CATSGTEFNQPQHF. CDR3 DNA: TGTGCCACCTCCGGGACGGAATTCAATCAGCCCCAGCATTTT.